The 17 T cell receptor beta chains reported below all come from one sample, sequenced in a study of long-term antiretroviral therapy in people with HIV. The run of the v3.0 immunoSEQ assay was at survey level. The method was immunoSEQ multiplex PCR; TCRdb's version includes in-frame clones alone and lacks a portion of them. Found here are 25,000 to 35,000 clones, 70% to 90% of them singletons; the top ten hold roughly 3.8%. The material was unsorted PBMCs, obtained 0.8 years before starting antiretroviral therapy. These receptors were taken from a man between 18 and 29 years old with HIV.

DNA of the CDR3: TGTGCCAGCAGCCATTCGGGACAGGGGGCCGGCTACACCTTC. Its translation: CASSHSGQGAGYTF. The gene calls are TRBV14 and TRBJ1-2, with 12 bases lining up with TRBD1. J gave up 8 bases and V 3 bases, and 4 bases lay outside the gene matches. This CDR3 has 14 amino acids. CDR1 SGHDN and CDR2 FVKESK come from the germline V gene.

The CDR3 reads CARVTGVNTEAFF. CDR3 coding DNA: TGTGCCAGGGTAACAGGGGTGAACACTGAAGCTTTCTTT. The chain is built from TRBV2 and TRBJ1-1, with 7 bases fitting TRBD1. The CDR3 runs to 13 residues. Germline CDR1 SNHLY, CDR2 FYNNEI. Losses at the gene ends were 9 bases for V and 0 bases for J; bases not matched to a gene: 4.

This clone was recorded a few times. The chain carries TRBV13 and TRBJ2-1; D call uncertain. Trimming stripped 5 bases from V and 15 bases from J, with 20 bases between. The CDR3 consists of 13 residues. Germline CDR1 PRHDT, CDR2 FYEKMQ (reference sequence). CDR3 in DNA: TGTGCCAGCAGCCCATCCCAGGACCGAAAGGGGTTCTTC. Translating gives CASSPSQDRKGFF. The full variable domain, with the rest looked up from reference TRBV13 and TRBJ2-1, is AAGVIQSPRHLIKEKRETATLKCYPIPRHDTVYWYQQGPGQDPQFLISFYEKMQSDKGSIPDRFSAQQFSDYHSELNMSSLELGDSALYFCASSPSQDRKGFFGPGTRLTVL.

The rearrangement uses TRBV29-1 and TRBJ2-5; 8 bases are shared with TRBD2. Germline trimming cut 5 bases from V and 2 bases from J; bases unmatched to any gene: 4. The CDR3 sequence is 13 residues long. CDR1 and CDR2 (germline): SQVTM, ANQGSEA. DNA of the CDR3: TGCAGCGTTTCCGGGACTAGGCAAGAGACCCAGTACTTC. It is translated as CSVSGTRQETQYF.

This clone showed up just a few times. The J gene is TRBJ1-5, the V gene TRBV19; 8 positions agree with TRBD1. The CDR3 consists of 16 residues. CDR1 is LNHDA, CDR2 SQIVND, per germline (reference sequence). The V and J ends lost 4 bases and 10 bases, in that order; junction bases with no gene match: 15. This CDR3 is CASSTPTAGGLIPQHF. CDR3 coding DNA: TGTGCCAGTAGTACCCCCACCGCAGGGGGCTTAATTCCCCAGCATTTT.

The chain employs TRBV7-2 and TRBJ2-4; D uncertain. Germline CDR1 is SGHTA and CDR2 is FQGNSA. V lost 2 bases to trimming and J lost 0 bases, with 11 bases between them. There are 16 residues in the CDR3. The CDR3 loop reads CASSLLPLLAKNIQYF. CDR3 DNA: TGTGCCAGCAGCTTACTACCGCTCCTAGCCAAAAACATTCAGTACTTC.

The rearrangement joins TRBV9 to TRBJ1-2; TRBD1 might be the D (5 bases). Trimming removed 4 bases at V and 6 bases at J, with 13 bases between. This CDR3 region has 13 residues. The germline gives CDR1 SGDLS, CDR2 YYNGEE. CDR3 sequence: CASSPTRGDGYTF. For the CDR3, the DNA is TGTGCCAGCAGCCCGACCCGGGGCGATGGCTACACCTTC. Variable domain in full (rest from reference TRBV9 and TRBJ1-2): DSGVTQTPKHLITATGQRVTLRCSPRSGDLSVYWYQQSLDQGLQFLIQYYNGEERAKGNILERFSAQQFPDLHSELNLSSLELGDSALYFCASSPTRGDGYTFGSGTRLTVV.

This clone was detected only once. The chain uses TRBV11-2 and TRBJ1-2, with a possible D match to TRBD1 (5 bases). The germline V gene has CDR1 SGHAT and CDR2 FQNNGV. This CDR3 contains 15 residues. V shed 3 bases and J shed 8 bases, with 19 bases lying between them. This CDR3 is CASSFPLQSGGGYTF. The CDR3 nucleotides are TGTGCCAGCAGCTTTCCCCTACAAAGCGGGGGGGGCTACACCTTC. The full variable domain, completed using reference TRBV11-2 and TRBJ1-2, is EAGVAQSPRYKIIEKRQSVAFWCNPISGHATLYWYQQILGQGPKLLIQFQNNGVVDDSQLPKDRFSAERLKGVDSTLKIQPAKLEDSAVYLCASSFPLQSGGGYTFGSGTRLTVV.

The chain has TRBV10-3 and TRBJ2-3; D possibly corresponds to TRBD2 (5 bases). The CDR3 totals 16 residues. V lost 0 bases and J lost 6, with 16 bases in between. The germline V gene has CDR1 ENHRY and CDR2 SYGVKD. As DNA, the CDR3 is TGTGCCATCAGTGAGTCGACGGGGATGACGAGGGATACGCAGTATTTT. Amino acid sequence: CAISESTGMTRDTQYF.

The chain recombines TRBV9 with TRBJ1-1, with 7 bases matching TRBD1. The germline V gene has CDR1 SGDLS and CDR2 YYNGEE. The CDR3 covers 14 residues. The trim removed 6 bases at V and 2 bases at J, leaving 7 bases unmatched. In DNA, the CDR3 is TGTGCCAGCACAGGGGGACCCCTTAACACTGAAGCTTTCTTT. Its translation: CASTGGPLNTEAFF.

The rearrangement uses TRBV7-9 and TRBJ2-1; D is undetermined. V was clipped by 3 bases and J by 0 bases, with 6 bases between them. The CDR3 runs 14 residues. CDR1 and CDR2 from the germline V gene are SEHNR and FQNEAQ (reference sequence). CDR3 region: CASSLVSSYNEQFF. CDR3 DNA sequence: TGTGCCAGCAGCTTGGTGAGCTCCTACAATGAGCAGTTCTTC.

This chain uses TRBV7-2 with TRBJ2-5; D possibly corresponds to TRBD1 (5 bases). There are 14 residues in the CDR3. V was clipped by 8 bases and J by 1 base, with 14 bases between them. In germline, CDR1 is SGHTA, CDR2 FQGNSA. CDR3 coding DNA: TGTGCCAGCTTAGGGGCAGACACCCAAGAGACCCAGTACTTC. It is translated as CASLGADTQETQYF.

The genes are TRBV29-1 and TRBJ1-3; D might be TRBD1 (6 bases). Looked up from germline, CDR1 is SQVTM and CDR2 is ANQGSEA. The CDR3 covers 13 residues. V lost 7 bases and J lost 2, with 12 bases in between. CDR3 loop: CSGWTETGNTIYF. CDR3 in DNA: TGCAGCGGGTGGACAGAGACTGGAAACACCATATATTTT.

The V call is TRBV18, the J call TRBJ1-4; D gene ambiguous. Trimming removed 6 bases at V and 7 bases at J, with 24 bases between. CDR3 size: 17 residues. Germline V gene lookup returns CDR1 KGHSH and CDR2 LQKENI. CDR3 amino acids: CASSQNRASSLGEKLFF. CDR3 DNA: TGTGCCAGCTCGCAAAACCGGGCCTCGAGTTTGGGTGAAAAACTGTTTTTT. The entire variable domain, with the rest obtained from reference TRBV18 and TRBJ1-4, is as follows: NAGVMQNPRHLVRRRGQEARLRCSPMKGHSHVYWYRQLPEEGLKFMVYLQKENIIDESGMPKERFSAEFPKEGPSILRIQQVVRGDSAAYFCASSQNRASSLGEKLFFGSGTQLSVL.

CDR3 sequence: CASSDGRRGQGMVRTQYF. As DNA, the CDR3 is TGTGCCAGCAGCGATGGCAGGAGGGGACAGGGGATGGTCAGGACCCAGTACTTC. The rearrangement uses TRBV7-6 and TRBJ2-5; the match to TRBD1 covers 10 bases. This CDR3 has 18 residues. CDR1 is SGHVS and CDR2 is FNYEAQ in the germline V gene. The junction had 19 bases not matched to a gene; V was cut back by 5 bases and J by 7 bases. The full variable domain, in which reference TRBV7-6 and TRBJ2-5 provide the parts outside the CDR3, is GAGVSQSPRYKVTKRGQDVALRCDPISGHVSLYWYRQALGQGPEFLTYFNYEAQQDKSGLPNDRFSAERPEGSISTLTIQRTEQRDSAMYRCASSDGRRGQGMVRTQYFGPGTRLLVL.

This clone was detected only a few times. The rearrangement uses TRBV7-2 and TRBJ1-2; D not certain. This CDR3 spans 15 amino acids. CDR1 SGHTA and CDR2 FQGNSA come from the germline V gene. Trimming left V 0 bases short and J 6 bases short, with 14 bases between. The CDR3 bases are TGTGCCAGCAGCTTAGCGCGTGCCCACTCTCATGGCTACACCTTC. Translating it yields CASSLARAHSHGYTF.

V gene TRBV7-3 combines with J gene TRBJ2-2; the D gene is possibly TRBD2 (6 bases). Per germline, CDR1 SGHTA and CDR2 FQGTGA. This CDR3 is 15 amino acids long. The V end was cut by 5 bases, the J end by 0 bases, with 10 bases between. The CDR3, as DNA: TGTGCCAGCAGCGAGGGACTTGCGAACACCGGGGAGCTGTTTTTT. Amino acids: CASSEGLANTGELFF.